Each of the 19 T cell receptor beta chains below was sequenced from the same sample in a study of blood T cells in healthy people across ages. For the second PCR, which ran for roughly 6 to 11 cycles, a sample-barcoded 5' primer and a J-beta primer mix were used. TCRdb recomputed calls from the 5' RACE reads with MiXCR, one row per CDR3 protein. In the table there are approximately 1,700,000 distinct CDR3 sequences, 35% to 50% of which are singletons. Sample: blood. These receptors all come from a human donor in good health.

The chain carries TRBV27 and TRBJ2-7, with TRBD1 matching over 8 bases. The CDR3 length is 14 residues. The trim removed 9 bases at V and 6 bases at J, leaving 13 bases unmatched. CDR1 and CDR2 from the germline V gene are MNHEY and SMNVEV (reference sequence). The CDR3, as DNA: TGTGCCAGAGGGAGATGGACAGGGCACTTCGAGCAGTACTTC. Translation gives CARGRWTGHFEQYF.

This chain's CDR3 is CASSLGGVGIYEQYF. In nucleotides, the CDR3 is TGTGCCAGCAGCTTAGGGGGAGTCGGGATCTACGAGCAGTACTTC. The chain recombines TRBV11-1 with TRBJ2-7; tentatively, D is TRBD2 (5 bases). The CDR3 length is 15 residues. Germline values: CDR1 SGHAT, CDR2 FQDESV (reference sequence). V was shortened by 1 base and J by 3 bases, with 13 bases between the two germline ends.

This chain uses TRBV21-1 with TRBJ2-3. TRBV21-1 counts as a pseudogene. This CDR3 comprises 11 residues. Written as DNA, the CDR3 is TGTGCCAGCACCTATGAGGATACGCAGTATTTT. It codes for CASTYEDTQYF.

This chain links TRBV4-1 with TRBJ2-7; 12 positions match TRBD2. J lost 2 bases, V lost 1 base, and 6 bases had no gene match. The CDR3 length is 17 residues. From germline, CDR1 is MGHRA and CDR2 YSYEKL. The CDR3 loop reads CASSQAFGLAGPYEQYF. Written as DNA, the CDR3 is TGCGCCAGCAGCCAAGCCTTTGGACTAGCGGGGCCCTACGAGCAGTACTTC.

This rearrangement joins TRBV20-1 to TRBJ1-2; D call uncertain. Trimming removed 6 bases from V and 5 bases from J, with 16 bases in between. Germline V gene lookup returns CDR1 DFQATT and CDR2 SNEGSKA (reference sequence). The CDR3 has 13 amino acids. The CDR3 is CSAKVGKGYGYTF. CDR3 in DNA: TGCAGTGCGAAAGTAGGGAAAGGTTATGGCTACACCTTC.

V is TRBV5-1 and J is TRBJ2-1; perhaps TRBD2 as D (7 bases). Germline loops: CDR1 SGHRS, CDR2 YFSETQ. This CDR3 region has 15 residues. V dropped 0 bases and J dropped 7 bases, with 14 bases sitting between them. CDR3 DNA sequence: TGCGCCAGCAGCTTGGGCGTCAGGGGAGGGAATGAGCAGTTCTTC. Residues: CASSLGVRGGNEQFF. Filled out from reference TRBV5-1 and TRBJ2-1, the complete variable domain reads KAGVTQTPRYLIKTRGQQVTLSCSPISGHRSVSWYQQTPGQGLQFLFEYFSETQRNKGNFPGRFSGRQFSNSRSEMNVSTLELGDSALYLCASSLGVRGGNEQFFGPGTRLTVL.

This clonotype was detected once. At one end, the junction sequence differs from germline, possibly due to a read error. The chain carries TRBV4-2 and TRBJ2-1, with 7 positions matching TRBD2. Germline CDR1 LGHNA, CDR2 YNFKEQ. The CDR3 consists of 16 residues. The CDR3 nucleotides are TGTGTCAGCAGCCAAATCCTGTCGAATGGGGGGGAAAAGCAGTTCTTC. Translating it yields CVSSQILSNGGEKQFF.

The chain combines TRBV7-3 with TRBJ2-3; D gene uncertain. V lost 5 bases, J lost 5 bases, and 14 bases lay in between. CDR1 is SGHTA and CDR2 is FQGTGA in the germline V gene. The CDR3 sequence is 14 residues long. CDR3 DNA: TGTGCCAGCAGCATGAGTTCCACCAGAGATACGCAGTATTTT. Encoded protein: CASSMSSTRDTQYF.

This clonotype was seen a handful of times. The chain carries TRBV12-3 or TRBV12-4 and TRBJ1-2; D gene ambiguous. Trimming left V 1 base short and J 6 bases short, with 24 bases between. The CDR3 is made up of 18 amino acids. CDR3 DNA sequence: TGTGCCAGCAGTTTAGAATTTCGCATTAAACTGCCTAGGGATGGCTACACCTTC. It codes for CASSLEFRIKLPRDGYTF.

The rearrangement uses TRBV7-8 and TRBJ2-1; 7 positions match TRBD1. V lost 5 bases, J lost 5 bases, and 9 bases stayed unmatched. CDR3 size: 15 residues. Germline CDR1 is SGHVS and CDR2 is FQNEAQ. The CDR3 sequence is CASSPQGVPNNEQFF. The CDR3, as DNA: TGTGCCAGCAGCCCCCAGGGGGTTCCCAACAATGAGCAGTTCTTC.

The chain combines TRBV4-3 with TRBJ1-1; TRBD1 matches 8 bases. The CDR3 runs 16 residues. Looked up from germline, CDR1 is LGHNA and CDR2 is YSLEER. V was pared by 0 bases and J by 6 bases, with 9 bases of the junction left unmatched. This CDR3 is CASSQEWTGRWAEAFF. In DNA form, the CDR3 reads TGCGCCAGCAGCCAAGAGTGGACAGGGAGGTGGGCTGAAGCTTTCTTT.

The chain's CDR3 is CSVCRNTEAFF. The CDR3 DNA is TGCAGCGTTTGTCGGAACACTGAAGCTTTCTTT. The J gene is TRBJ1-1, the V gene TRBV29-1; no clear D. The germline V gene encodes CDR1 SQVTM and CDR2 ANQGSEA. This CDR3 contains 11 residues. The V and J ends lost 5 bases and 1 base respectively, with 5 bases between them.

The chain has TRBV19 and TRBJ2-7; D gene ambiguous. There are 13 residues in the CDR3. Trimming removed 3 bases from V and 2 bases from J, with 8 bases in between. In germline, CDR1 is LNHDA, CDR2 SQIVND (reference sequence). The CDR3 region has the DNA TGTGCCAGTAGTATCCCAAGGGCCTACGAGCAGTACTTC. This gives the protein CASSIPRAYEQYF.

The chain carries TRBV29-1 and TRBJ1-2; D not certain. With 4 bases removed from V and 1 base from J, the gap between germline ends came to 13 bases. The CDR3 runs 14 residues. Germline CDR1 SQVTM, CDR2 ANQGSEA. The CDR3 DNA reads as TGCAGCGTTGGAGACCGGAGTAATAACTATGGCTACACCTTC. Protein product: CSVGDRSNNYGYTF.

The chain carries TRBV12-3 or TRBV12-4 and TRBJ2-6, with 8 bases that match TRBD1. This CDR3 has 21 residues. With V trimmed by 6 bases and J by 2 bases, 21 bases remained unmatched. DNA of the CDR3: TGTGCCAGCAGCTCCCTGAACCCCCCCGGACAGGGAATCCCTGGGGCCAACGTCCTGACTTTC. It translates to CASSSLNPPGQGIPGANVLTF.

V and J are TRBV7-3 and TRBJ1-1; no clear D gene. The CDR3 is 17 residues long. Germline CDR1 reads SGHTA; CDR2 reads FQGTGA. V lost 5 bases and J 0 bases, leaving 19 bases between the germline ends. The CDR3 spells CASSADRFHPMNTEAFF. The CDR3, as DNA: TGTGCCAGCAGCGCGGACCGATTCCACCCGATGAACACTGAAGCTTTCTTT. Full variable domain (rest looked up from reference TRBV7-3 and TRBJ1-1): GAGVSQTPSNKVTEKGKYVELRCDPISGHTALYWYRQSLGQGPEFLIYFQGTGAADDSGLPNDRFFAVRPEGSVSTLKIQRTERGDSAVYLCASSADRFHPMNTEAFFGQGTRLTVV.

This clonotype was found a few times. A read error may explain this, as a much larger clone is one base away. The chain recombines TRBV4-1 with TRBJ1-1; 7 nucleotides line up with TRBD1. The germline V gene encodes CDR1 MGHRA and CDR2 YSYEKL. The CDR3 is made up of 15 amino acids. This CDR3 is CAGSQEVTGETEAFF. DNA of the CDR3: TGCGCCGGCAGCCAAGAGGTTACAGGGGAGACTGAAGCTTTCTTT.

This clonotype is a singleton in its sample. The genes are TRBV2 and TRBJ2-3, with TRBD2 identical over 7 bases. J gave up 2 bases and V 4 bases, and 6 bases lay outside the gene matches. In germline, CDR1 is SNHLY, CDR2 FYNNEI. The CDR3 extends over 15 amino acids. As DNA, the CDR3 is TGTGCCAGCAGTGTGTCCGGGACTAACACAGATACGCAGTATTTT. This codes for CASSVSGTNTDTQYF.

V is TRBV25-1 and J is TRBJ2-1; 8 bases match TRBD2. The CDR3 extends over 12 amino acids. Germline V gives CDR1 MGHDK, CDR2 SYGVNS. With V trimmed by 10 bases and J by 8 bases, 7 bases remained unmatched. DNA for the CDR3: TGTGCCACAGCCGGACTAGCTGATGAGCAGTTCTTC. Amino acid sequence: CATAGLADEQFF.